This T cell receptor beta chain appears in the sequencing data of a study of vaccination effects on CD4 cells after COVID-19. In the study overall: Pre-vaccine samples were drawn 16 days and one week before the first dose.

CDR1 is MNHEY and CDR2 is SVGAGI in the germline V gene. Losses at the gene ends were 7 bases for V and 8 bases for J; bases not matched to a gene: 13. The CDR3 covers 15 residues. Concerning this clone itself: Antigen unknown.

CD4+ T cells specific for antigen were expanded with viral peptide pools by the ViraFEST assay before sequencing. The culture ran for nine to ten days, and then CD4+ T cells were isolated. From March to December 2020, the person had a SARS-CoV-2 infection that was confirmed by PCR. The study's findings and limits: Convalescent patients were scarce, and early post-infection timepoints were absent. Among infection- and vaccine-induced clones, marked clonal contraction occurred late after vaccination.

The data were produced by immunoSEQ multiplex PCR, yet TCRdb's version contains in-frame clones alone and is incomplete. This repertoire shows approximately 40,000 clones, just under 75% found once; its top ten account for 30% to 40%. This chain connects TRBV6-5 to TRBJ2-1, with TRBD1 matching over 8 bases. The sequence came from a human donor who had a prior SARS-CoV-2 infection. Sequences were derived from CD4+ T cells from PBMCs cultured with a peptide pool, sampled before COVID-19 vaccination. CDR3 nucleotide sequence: TGTGCCAGCACCCGACAGGGGCCCCTAGTACATGAGCAGTTCTTC. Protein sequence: CASTRQGPLVHEQFF.